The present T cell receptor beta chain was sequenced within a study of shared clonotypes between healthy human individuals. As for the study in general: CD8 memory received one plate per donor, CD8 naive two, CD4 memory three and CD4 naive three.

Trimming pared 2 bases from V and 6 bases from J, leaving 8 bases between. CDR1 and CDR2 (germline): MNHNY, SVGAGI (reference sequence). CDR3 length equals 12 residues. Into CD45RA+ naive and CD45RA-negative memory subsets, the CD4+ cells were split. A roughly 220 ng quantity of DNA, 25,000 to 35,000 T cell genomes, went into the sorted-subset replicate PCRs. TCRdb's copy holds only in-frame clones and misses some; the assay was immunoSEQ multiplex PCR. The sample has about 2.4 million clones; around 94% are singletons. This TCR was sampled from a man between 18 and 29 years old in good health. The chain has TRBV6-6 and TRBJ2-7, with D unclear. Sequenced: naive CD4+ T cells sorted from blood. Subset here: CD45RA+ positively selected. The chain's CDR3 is CASSYPTPEQYF. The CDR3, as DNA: TGTGCCAGCAGTTACCCAACCCCCGAGCAGTACTTC.